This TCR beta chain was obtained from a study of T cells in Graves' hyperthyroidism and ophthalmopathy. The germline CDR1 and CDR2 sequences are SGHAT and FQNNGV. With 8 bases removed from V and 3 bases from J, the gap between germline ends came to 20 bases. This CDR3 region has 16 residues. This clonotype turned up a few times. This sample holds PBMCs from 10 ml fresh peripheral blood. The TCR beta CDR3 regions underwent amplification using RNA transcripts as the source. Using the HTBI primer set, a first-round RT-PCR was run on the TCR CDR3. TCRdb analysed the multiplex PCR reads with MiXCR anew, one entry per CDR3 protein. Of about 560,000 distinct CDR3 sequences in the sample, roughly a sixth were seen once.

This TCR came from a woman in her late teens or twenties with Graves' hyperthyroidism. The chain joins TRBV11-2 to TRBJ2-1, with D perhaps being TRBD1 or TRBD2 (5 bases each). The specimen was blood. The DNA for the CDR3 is TGTGCCAGCGCCTCAATCGGGATGGGGCGCTACAATGAGCAGTTCTTC. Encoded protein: CASASIGMGRYNEQFF.